Here is one T cell receptor beta chain with its context. The antigen this receptor binds is unknown. Base qualities are not at hand, and no much larger clone is one base apart. The data belong to a study of T cells in localized non-small cell lung cancer (dated by TCRdb to 2020 to 2022). In terms of the full investigation: T cell repertoires of hundreds of early-stage NSCLC patients were analyzed, with tumors being compared against uninvolved tumor-adjacent lungs. The cohort consisted of 236 treatment-naive NSCLC patients whose localized lung tumors had been resected. Of the NSCLC patients, around 130 were male and approximately 100 were female, and the mean age was approximately 66 years.

Study-level results and caveats: Uninvolved tumor-adjacent lung showed the highest T cell clonality, higher than tumor, which suggests more focused antigenic responses in the adjacent lung. Higher blood T cell density associated with longer overall survival, while higher adjacent-lung clonality associated with shorter survival. Because the study design was exploratory, TCR variables were selected using unadjusted p-values without false-discovery rate correction. Because multi-region tumor sequencing was not performed, intratumor heterogeneity could not be ruled out. A median of around 57 of the top 100 tumor clones were detected in paired uninvolved adjacent lung, and about 29 of these tumor clones were also found among the top 100 clones of the paired uninvolved adjacent lung.

TCR beta CDR3 regions were sequenced from DNA using the immunoSEQ Assay. Regarding the original processing steps: To compute T cell density, TCR beta template counts were normalized to usable DNA, which was estimated by amplifying housekeeping genes. Richness was estimated using the preseqR package, with extrapolation to 400,000 templates for PBMC samples and to 120,000 templates for tissue samples. Clonality was defined by subtracting Pielou's evenness from one. Tissue-enriched TCRs were identified through differential abundance testing performed on productive amino-acid clonotypes, with a minimum total count of 5 and an alpha of 0.1. The Jaccard Index and the Morisita Overlap Index were used to measure how much the repertoires overlapped between compartments. GLIPH grouped TCR beta CDR3s together with public tetramer-defined viral CDR3s, and a viral motif had to include at least three viral sequences and also show V-gene enrichment. TCRdb took over this immuneACCESS table, retaining in-frame rearrangements with V and J assigned. Such tables are incomplete; in checked studies, under half of the missing clones stem from an unresolved V gene, and the remainder is unexplained. D and trimming were read from the DNA, whereas the V and J calls and clone size are those reported in that table. Within this sample are tens of thousands of clones, with more than 75% of them counted one time only. The biggest ten clones account for 15% to 20% of the sample.

The CDR3 covers 13 residues, taking in both the cysteine and the phenylalanine. Solely the CDR3 DNA is kept, with 39 bases framed from the first base. Per the germline V gene, SGDLS is the CDR1 and YYNGEE is the CDR2. Trimming takes 0 bases off V and 8 bases off J; junction bases not matched to a gene: 2. At diagnosis, tumor, uninvolved tumor-adjacent lung and peripheral blood were collected and then preserved as a mix of FFPE and fresh-frozen material. For TCR repertoire profiling, the blood samples were analyzed as peripheral blood mononuclear cells. The specimen comprised PBMCs, sampled before any cancer treatment. The clonotype originates from a woman aged 40-69 years with stage II squamous cell lung carcinoma. The rearranged chain carries TRBV9 and TRBJ2-1; 7 junctional bases match TRBD1. The CDR3 sequence is CASSVATGDEQFF. The nucleotides read TGTGCCAGCAGCGTAGCTACAGGGGATGAGCAGTTCTTC.